This TCR beta chain was observed in a study of cytomegalovirus exposure and HLA in healthy donors. V dropped 7 bases and J dropped 2 bases, with 12 bases sitting between them. This CDR3 spans 13 amino acids. CDR1 and CDR2 (germline): SGHTA, FQGTGA. Worth noting for this clone: Its antigen is unidentified.

Whereas donors were nominally healthy upon sampling, unrecorded immune exposures were probable. PCR was performed using 60 Vbeta and 13 Jbeta primers. Libraries were prepared by immunoSEQ multiplex PCR; TCRdb keeps only in-frame clonotypes and omits some of them. The sample holds under 200,000 clones, roughly 13% seen once. Notes on the study in general: In an earlier analysis, productive rearrangement rates for most beta V segments clustered near 87% or 30%. Presence/absence comparisons presumed near-even sequencing depth among donors.

The chain carries TRBV7-3 and TRBJ2-7, with a weak D call TRBD2 (5 bases). This receptor was taken from a man aged 50 to 60 in good health and CMV-seropositive. Sample: PBMCs. The CDR3 DNA is TGTGCCAGCATGTTAGGAGGTCCCTACGAGCAGTACTTC. Its translation is CASMLGGPYEQYF. Full variable domain (remainder filled in from reference TRBV7-3 and TRBJ2-7): GAGVSQTPSNKVTEKGKYVELRCDPISGHTALYWYRQSLGQGPEFLIYFQGTGAADDSGLPNDRFFAVRPEGSVSTLKIQRTERGDSAVYLCASMLGGPYEQYFGPGTRLTVT.